The source of this T cell receptor (beta chain) is a study of monozygotic twins with inflammatory bowel disease. Broader study findings: The authors note that differing immunosuppressive treatments may have added variability to patient repertoires.

After re-calling the 5' RACE reads, TCRdb lists one entry per CDR3 protein, DNA absent. The data include some 400,000 distinct CDR3 sequences; the top ten clones carry about 2.3%. Donors each contributed one blood sample measuring under 3 ml. Total RNA was isolated from whole blood without T cell sorting. Points on this clonotype: Its cognate antigen is unknown.

Germline values: CDR1 MNHNS, CDR2 SASEGT. CDR3 size: 14 residues. This chain joins TRBV6-1 and TRBJ1-5. The sequence came from a human donor with ulcerative colitis or Crohn's disease, or a healthy co-twin of an affected twin (not recorded which). Sequenced: blood. CDR3 region: CASRARDFGQPQHF.